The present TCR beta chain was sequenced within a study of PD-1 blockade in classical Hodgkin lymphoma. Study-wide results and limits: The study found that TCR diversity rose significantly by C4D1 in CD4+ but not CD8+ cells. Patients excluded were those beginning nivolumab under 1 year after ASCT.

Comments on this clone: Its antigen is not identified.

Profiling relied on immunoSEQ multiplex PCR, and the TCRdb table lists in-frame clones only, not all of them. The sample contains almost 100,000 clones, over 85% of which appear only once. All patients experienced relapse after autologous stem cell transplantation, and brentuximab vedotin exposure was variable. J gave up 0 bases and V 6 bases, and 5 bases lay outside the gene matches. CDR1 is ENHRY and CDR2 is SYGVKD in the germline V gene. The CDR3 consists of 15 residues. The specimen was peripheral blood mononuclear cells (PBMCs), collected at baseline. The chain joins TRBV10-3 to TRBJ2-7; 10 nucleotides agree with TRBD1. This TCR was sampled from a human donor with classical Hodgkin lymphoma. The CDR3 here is CAIRVWTGGSYEQYF. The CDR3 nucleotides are TGTGCCATCAGGGTTTGGACAGGGGGCTCCTACGAGCAGTACTTC.